The text below deals with one T cell receptor beta chain. The target antigen is unknown. The V end was cut by 5 bases, the J end by 2 bases, with 12 bases between. CDR3 length equals 15 residues. Germline loops: CDR1 MNHEY, CDR2 SMNVEV (reference sequence). Time point: sample taken at primary tumor resection. Whole RNA, isolated from tumor, nontumor lung or frozen PBMC, was sequenced without prior sorting. This specimen belongs to a study of spatial heterogeneity in lung cancer. At the level of the study: Detected beta-chain sequences consistently exceeded alpha-chain sequences. Findings of the study overall: Blood contained ubiquitous expanded tumor TCRs more at resection than at follow-up.

TCR cDNA molecules each had a unique molecular identifier. TCRdb reanalysed the 5' RACE reads using MiXCR and keeps one entry per CDR3 protein. This table has just under 95,000 distinct CDR3 sequences, roughly 12% appearing once. This TCR was sampled from a male donor with early-stage non-small cell lung cancer. The sequences come from PBMCs, collected at surgery. This chain uses TRBV27 with TRBJ1-4, with TRBD1 as a possible D gene (6 bases). The CDR3 DNA is TGTGCCAGCAGTGAGGGGGGCTTGACTAATGAAAAACTGTTTTTT. Residues: CASSEGGLTNEKLFF.